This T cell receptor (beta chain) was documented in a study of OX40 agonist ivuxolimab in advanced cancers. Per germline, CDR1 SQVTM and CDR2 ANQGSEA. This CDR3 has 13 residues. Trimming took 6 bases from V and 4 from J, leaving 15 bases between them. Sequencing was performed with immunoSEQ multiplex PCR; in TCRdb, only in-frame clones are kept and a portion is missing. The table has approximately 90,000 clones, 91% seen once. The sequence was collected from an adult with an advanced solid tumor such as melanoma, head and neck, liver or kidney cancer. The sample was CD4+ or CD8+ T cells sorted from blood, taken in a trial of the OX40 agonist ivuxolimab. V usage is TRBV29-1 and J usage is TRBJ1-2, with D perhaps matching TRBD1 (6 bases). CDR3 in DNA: TGCAGCGTCCAACTTGACAGGTTCTATGGCTACACCTTC. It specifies CSVQLDRFYGYTF.